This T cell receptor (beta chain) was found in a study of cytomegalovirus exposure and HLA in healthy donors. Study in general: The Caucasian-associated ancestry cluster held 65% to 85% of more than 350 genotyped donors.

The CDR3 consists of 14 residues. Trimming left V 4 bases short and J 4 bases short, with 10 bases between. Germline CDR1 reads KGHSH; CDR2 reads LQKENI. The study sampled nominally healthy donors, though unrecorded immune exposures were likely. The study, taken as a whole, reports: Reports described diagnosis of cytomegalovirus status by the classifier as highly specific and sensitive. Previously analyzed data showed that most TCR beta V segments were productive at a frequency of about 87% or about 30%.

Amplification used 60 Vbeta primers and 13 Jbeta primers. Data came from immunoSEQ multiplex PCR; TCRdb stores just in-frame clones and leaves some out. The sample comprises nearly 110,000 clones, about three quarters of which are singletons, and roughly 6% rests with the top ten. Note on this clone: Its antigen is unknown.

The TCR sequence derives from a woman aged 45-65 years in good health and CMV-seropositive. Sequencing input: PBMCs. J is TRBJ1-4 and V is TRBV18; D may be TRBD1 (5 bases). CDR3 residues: CASSLRDSNEKLFF. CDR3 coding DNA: TGTGCCAGCTCACTTCGTGACAGTAATGAAAAACTGTTTTTT. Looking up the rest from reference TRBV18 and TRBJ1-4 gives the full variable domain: NAGVMQNPRHLVRRRGQEARLRCSPMKGHSHVYWYRQLPEEGLKFMVYLQKENIIDESGMPKERFSAEFPKEGPSILRIQQVVRGDSAAYFCASSLRDSNEKLFFGSGTQLSVL.